The clone carrying this T cell receptor beta chain was observed a few times. Original processing notes: Estimation of nucleated cell counts was performed using reference gene primer amplification. The table came from immunoSEQ multiplex PCR; TCRdb's copy has only in-frame clones and leaves some out. That table furnishes V, J and clone size, whereas the DNA furnished D and trimming. The profile shows approximately 290,000 clones, about 90% of them singletons. The germline V gene has CDR1 SEHNR and CDR2 FQNEAQ (reference sequence). The V end lost 4 bases, the J end lost 6 bases, and 16 bases lay between the germline ends. The CDR3 extends over 14 amino acids. This sample is drawn from a study of blood T cell repertoires in COVID-19. About the research overall: COVID-19 samples, acute and convalescent, were from the United States, Italy and Spain. T cells, B-cell-depleted T cells, or PBMCs provided the cDNA or gDNA that served as material.

The sequenced sample was peripheral blood. The clonotype was recovered from a man younger than 35 with active or convalescent COVID-19. V usage is TRBV7-9 and J usage is TRBJ2-7; D may be TRBD1 (8 bases). In DNA, the CDR3 is TGTGCCAGCAGCTCGGACAGGGAGGGCTCCGAGCAGTACTTC. This encodes CASSSDREGSEQYF.